The rows below give T cell receptor beta chains drawn from one sample of a study of blood T cell repertoires in COVID-19. Produced via immunoSEQ multiplex PCR; TCRdb's table is partial and in-frame only. The sample lists around 150,000 clones, over 65% occurring once. Sample: peripheral blood. The receptor source for this set is a woman older than 75 with active or convalescent COVID-19. Each CDR3 is given with its conserved first and last residue. A D gene is named only where the DNA matches it firmly. Size is omitted from some rows. Given values are once, few, many or a class for expanded clones.

TRBD1,TRBV7-2,TRBJ1-3,few,CASSIWTGLGNTIYF,TGTGCCAGCAGCATTTGGACAGGCCTGGGAAACACCATATATTTT
NA,TRBV20-1,TRBJ2-7,NA,CSARIGPEQYF,TGCAGTGCTAGGATCGGTCCCGAGCAGTACTTC
NA,TRBV6-2/TRBV6-3,TRBJ1-6,NA,CASSYAYSPLHF,TGTGCCAGCAGTTACGCGTATTCACCCCTCCACTTT
TRBD1,TRBV5-1,TRBJ1-2,few,CASSPGQGLHGYTF,TGCGCCAGCAGCCCGGGACAGGGGTTACATGGCTACACCTTC
TRBD1,TRBV5-8,TRBJ1-6,few,CASSRGQGNSPLHF,TGTGCCAGCAGCAGGGGACAGGGGAATTCACCCCTCCACTTT
NA,TRBV2,TRBJ2-2,NA,CASSLQGDGELFF,TGTGCCAGCAGCTTACAGGGAGACGGGGAGCTGTTTTTT
NA,TRBV28,TRBJ1-1,NA,CASSVNGGVGIDTEAFF,TGTGCCAGCAGCGTCAATGGGGGGGTGGGAATTGACACTGAAGCTTTCTTT
NA,TRBV7-2,TRBJ1-1,NA,CASSLVSGATEAFF,TGTGCCAGCAGCTTAGTTTCTGGGGCCACTGAAGCTTTCTTT
TRBD1,TRBV29-1,TRBJ2-5,NA,CSARQGQETQYF,TGCAGCGCCCGACAGGGGCAAGAGACCCAGTACTTC
TRBD1,TRBV15,TRBJ2-4,few,CATSRDRVVLQYF,TGTGCCACCAGCCGGGACAGGGTCGTTCTTCAGTACTTC
NA,TRBV30,TRBJ1-5,NA,CAWSGAGSNQPQHF,TGTGCCTGGAGTGGGGCAGGTAGCAATCAGCCCCAGCATTTT
NA,TRBV14,TRBJ1-6,NA,CASSQDLRNSPLHF,TGTGCCAGCAGCCAAGATCTCCGGAATTCACCCCTCCACTTT
TRBD1,TRBV7-3,TRBJ2-2,NA,CASSKQGAVGTGELFF,TGTGCCAGCAGCAAACAGGGGGCCGTGGGGACCGGGGAGCTGTTTTTT
TRBD1,TRBV11-2,TRBJ2-7,NA,CASSSRDRKAYEQYF,TGTGCCAGCAGCTCCCGGGACAGGAAAGCCTACGAGCAGTACTTC